This TCR beta chain is from a study of response to subunit inactivated influenza vaccine. This clonotype has ten or more counts. One entry per CDR3 protein results from TCRdb running MiXCR on the RT-PCR reads. The table includes 150,000 to 200,000 distinct CDR3 sequences, about 12% detected once. The CDR3 runs to 15 residues. The junction had 5 bases not matched to a gene; V was cut back by 4 bases and J by 2 bases. CDR1 MNHEY and CDR2 SVGAGI come from the germline V gene. These data were likewise used in another study, on T cells expressing NK-cell markers. That paper states: Template switching by 5'RACE with UMIs generated the TCR beta cDNA. It was sorted CD3+CD56+NKG2C+, CD3+CD56+NKG2C- and CD3+CD56-NKG2C+ T cells that supplied the TCR beta repertoires. Among eight sequenced donors, seven carried HCMV seropositivity while one was seronegative. Among a few donors, these clonotypes also ranked first in the CD3+CD56-NKG2C+ fraction.

The clonotype originates from a man aged 45-65 years who received an inactivated influenza vaccine. The material sequenced was CD8+ T cells sorted from PBMCs, taken 12 days after vaccination. The chain uses TRBV6-5 and TRBJ2-3, with 8 nucleotides matching TRBD2. CDR3: CASSFLAGYTDTQYF. The CDR3, as DNA: TGTGCCAGCAGTTTCCTAGCGGGCTACACAGATACGCAGTATTTT.